What follows is one T cell receptor (beta chain) and its context. The antigen remains undetermined. All the people who gave samples were healthy bone marrow donors. V was trimmed by 1 base and J by 0 bases, leaving 13 bases between them. This CDR3 has 17 residues. Germline values: CDR1 SGHTA, CDR2 FQGNSA. In the PCR, 60 Vbeta and 13 Jbeta primers were used. TCRdb keeps only in-frame clones here, not all; method: immunoSEQ multiplex PCR. The data contain approximately 110,000 clones, over 70% of them seen just once; the ten biggest clones take up around 3.7%. The record originates from a study of cytomegalovirus exposure and HLA in healthy donors. In the study overall: Among the 400 or so donors who were genotyped, over 70% fell in the genetic ancestry cluster that is associated with self-reported Caucasian donors. Points from the study as a whole: Some TCR beta chains (more than 150 of them) were listed as cytomegalovirus-associated. TRBV6-2, TRBV6-3 and some other V segments were excluded as indistinguishable.

Input material: PBMCs. The sequence was obtained from a woman aged 40 to 55 in good health and CMV-seronegative. The chain employs TRBV7-2 and TRBJ2-4; a possible D gene is TRBD1 (5 bases). The chain's CDR3 is CASSLGMDTLAKNIQYF. CDR3 nucleotides: TGTGCCAGCAGCTTAGGAATGGACACCTTAGCCAAAAACATTCAGTACTTC.